Reported below is one T cell receptor (beta chain). The data stem from a study of blood T cell repertoires in COVID-19. In germline, CDR1 is SGHTA, CDR2 FQGTGA. The CDR3 consists of 14 residues. With 5 bases removed from V and 1 base from J, the gap between germline ends came to 8 bases. In the authors' workflow: The assay estimated nucleated cells by amplifying reference gene primers. The data were produced by immunoSEQ multiplex PCR, yet TCRdb's version contains in-frame clones alone and is incomplete. D and trimming come from the DNA, and the V and J calls and clone size come from that table. The sample lists fewer than 180,000 clones; more than 75% were seen once.

The sample taken for sequencing was peripheral blood. The sequence was collected from a man aged 65-85 years with acute or convalescent COVID-19. The chain uses TRBV7-3 and TRBJ2-2; tentative D call: TRBD1 (5 bases). The CDR3, as DNA: TGTGCCAGCAGCAAGACAGAGAACACCGGGGAGCTGTTTTTT. It codes for CASSKTENTGELFF.